This T cell receptor beta chain was sequenced in a study of T cells after yellow fever vaccination. Study details: When fractions had low cell numbers, they were prepared with SMART-Seq v4 Ultra Low Input.

A 5'RACE template-switching step, the method used to make TCR cDNA, added a universal primer site and UMIs. TCRdb recomputed calls from the 5' RACE reads with MiXCR, one row per CDR3 protein. The sample has 300,000 to 350,000 distinct CDR3 sequences, 3.5% to 4.5% seen once; the top ten hold less than 20%. The V and J ends lost 7 bases and 11 bases respectively, with 18 bases between them. CDR3 size: 12 residues. CDR1 is SGHDT, CDR2 YYEEEE, per germline. This clonotype was detected a few times. Its cognate antigen is unknown. General study points: Bulk-population clonotypes that are abundant could appear as contaminants in FACS-sorted repertoires.

Specimen: PBMCs, collected 15 days after the yellow fever booster vaccination. The chain links TRBV5-6 to TRBJ1-1; D is uncertain. The TCR sequence derives from a man aged 18 to 35 who received the YFV17D yellow fever vaccine. Here the CDR3 DNA reads TGTGCCAGCCATTTGTCGGGTGGAAAGGCTTTCTTT. It codes for CASHLSGGKAFF.